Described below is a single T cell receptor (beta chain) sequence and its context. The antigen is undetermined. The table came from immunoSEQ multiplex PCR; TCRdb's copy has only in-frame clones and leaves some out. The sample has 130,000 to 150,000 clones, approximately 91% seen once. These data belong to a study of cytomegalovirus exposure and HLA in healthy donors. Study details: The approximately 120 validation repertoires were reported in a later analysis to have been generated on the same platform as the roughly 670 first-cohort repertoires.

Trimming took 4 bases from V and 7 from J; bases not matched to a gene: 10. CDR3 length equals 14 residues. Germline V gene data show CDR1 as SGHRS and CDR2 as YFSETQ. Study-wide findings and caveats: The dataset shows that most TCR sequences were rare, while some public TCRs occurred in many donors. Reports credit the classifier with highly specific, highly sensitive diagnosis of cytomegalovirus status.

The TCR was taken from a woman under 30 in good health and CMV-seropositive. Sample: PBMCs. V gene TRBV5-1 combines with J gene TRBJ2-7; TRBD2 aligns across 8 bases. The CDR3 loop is CASSVREARGEQYF. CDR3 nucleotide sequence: TGCGCCAGCAGCGTGCGGGAGGCACGGGGGGAGCAGTACTTC. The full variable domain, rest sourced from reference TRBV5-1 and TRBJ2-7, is KAGVTQTPRYLIKTRGQQVTLSCSPISGHRSVSWYQQTPGQGLQFLFEYFSETQRNKGNFPGRFSGRQFSNSRSEMNVSTLELGDSALYLCASSVREARGEQYFGPGTRLTVT.